One sample yielded the 22 T cell receptor beta chains listed below, sequenced in a study of T cells in Graves' hyperthyroidism and ophthalmopathy. Researchers amplified the TCR beta CDR3 regions from RNA transcripts. An initial round of RT-PCR targeting the TCR CDR3 relied on the HTBI primer set. TCRdb itself ran the multiplex PCR reads through MiXCR, one entry per CDR3 protein. Here the sample spans under 750,000 distinct CDR3 sequences, over 15% being singletons. Sequencing used blood. Every receptor here comes from a woman aged 50 to 60 with Graves' hyperthyroidism that later progressed to Graves' ophthalmopathy.

The V and J genes are TRBV13 and TRBJ2-5; D unresolved. Germline loops: CDR1 PRHDT, CDR2 FYEKMQ (reference sequence). The V gene lost 2 bases and the J gene lost 1 base, with 11 bases spanning the gap. The CDR3 consists of 15 residues. In DNA, the CDR3 is TGTGCCAGCAGCTTATCTTCTCTCATCCAAGAGACCCAGTACTTC. Protein: CASSLSSLIQETQYF.

The sample holds a few counts of this clonotype. The chain joins TRBV7-9 to TRBJ1-2; 9 positions match TRBD1. The trim removed 6 bases at V and 7 bases at J, leaving 6 bases unmatched. Germline values: CDR1 SEHNR, CDR2 FQNEAQ (reference sequence). CDR3 length: 13 residues. In nucleotides, the CDR3 is TGTGCCAGCAGAGCCGGGACAGGGTCTGGCTACACCTTC. Encoded protein: CASRAGTGSGYTF.

This clonotype was seen at least ten times. The gene calls are TRBV3-1 and TRBJ1-2, with D possibly TRBD1 on 6 matching bases. Germline CDR1 and CDR2: LGHDT and YNNKEL (reference sequence). This CDR3 region has 17 residues. Trimming left V 1 base short and J 3 bases short, with 18 bases between. CDR3 sequence reads: CASSQVFDWGRDYGYTF. As DNA, the CDR3 is TGTGCCAGCAGCCAAGTTTTTGATTGGGGGCGCGACTATGGCTACACCTTC.

Worth noting for this clonotype: Being one base from a much bigger clone, this may be a read error. The chain joins TRBV7-2 to TRBJ1-5; 12 positions agree with TRBD1. Per the germline V gene, CDR1 is SGHTA and CDR2 is FQGNSA. The CDR3 consists of 16 residues. The ends lost 1 base at V and 5 bases at J; junction bases unmatched: 3. In DNA form, the CDR3 reads TGTGCCAGCAGCTTAGTCGGGACAGGGGGCGATCAGCCCCAGCATTTT. It translates to CASSLVGTGGDQPQHF.

This rearrangement joins TRBV4-2 to TRBJ1-4; weak D call: TRBD1 (6 bases). Germline CDR1 and CDR2: LGHNA and YNFKEQ. The V gene lost 4 bases and the J gene lost 5 bases, with 20 bases spanning the gap. CDR3 size: 17 residues. CDR3: CASSLSRGPAGNEKLFF. CDR3 nucleotide sequence: TGTGCCAGCAGCCTATCCCGGGGGCCTGCAGGGAATGAAAAACTGTTTTTT.

The rearrangement joins TRBV5-4 to TRBJ1-6, with 8 bases fitting TRBD1. The J segment lost 0 bases and the V segment lost 4 bases, leaving 12 bases of the junction unmatched. Germline-derived CDR1 and CDR2 are SGHNT and YYREEE (reference sequence). CDR3 length: 19 amino acids. The CDR3: CASSRGEKQGVSYNSPLHF. In DNA, the CDR3 is TGTGCCAGCAGCAGGGGAGAAAAACAGGGGGTCTCCTATAATTCACCCCTCCACTTT.

The chain has TRBV19 and TRBJ2-7, with unresolved D. Trimming pared 6 bases from V and 0 bases from J, leaving 9 bases between. Germline CDR1 reads LNHDA; CDR2 reads SQIVND (reference sequence). The CDR3 spans 13 residues. The CDR3 spells CASSTMISYEQYF. CDR3 nucleotides: TGTGCCAGTAGCACGATGATCTCCTACGAGCAGTACTTC.

This clonotype was found many times. The chain couples TRBV5-1 to TRBJ2-1, with 11 positions matching TRBD1. V gave up 0 bases and J gave up 3 bases; unmatched junction bases: 2. Germline CDR1 is SGHRS and CDR2 is YFSETQ. The CDR3 loop spans 16 amino acids. This chain's CDR3 is CASSLAGQGDYNEQFF. The CDR3 region has the DNA TGCGCCAGCAGCTTGGCGGGACAGGGGGACTACAATGAGCAGTTCTTC.

This clonotype was seen only a few times. The chain joins TRBV12-3 or TRBV12-4 to TRBJ1-4; D uncertain. Trimming cost V 7 bases and J 0 bases, with 9 bases left between them. There are 14 residues in the CDR3. CDR3 sequence: CASTISSTNEKLFF. The CDR3 DNA reads as TGTGCCAGCACCATATCCTCAACTAATGAAAAACTGTTTTTT.

This clonotype showed up many times. The chain links TRBV30 to TRBJ1-1; tentative D call: TRBD1 (6 bases). This CDR3 has 15 residues. The V gene lost 8 bases and the J gene lost 6 bases, with 25 bases spanning the gap. Germline V gene sequence: CDR1 GTSNPN, CDR2 SVGIG (reference sequence). CDR3 protein: CAGQGPDLKIAEAFF. Here the CDR3 DNA reads TGTGCCGGGCAGGGGCCTGACCTCAAGATAGCTGAAGCTTTCTTT.

This rearrangement joins TRBV7-9 to TRBJ2-1; either TRBD1 or TRBD2 may fit D (6 bases each). The germline V and J ends were trimmed by 5 bases and 9 bases, with 14 bases remaining between them. This CDR3 is 13 amino acids long. CDR1 and CDR2 (germline): SEHNR, FQNEAQ (reference sequence). The CDR3 protein is CASSGGPSAEQFF. CDR3 DNA: TGTGCCAGCAGCGGGGGGCCGTCCGCTGAGCAGTTCTTC.

This clonotype was observed many times. V usage is TRBV6-2 or TRBV6-3 and J usage is TRBJ2-1; 7 bases match TRBD2. V shed 2 bases and J 7 bases; nucleotides not matched to a gene: 8. Germline V gene data show CDR1 as MNHEY and CDR2 as SVGEGT. CDR3 length: 15 residues. The CDR3 is CASSYLQRGRNEQFF. Written as DNA, the CDR3 is TGTGCCAGCAGTTACCTTCAGCGGGGAAGGAATGAGCAGTTCTTC.

This clonotype occurred many times. The chain joins TRBV18 to TRBJ1-1, with 7 bases lining up with TRBD1. The germline V gene encodes CDR1 KGHSH and CDR2 LQKENI. V was clipped by 1 base and J by 3 bases; unmatched bases: 2. CDR3 length: 14 amino acids. In DNA form, the CDR3 reads TGTGCCAGCTCACCACGAGGGGGCTACACTGAAGCTTTCTTT. Translating gives CASSPRGGYTEAFF.

This clonotype has just a few counts. This rearrangement joins TRBV7-9 to TRBJ1-1; a possible D gene is TRBD1 (5 bases). Trimming shortened V by 5 bases and J by 1 base, and 14 bases separated the two germline ends. Germline V CDR1 and CDR2: SEHNR, FQNEAQ (reference sequence). The CDR3 totals 15 residues. The CDR3 DNA reads TGTGCCAGCAGCCCCACCGGGGCCCCGAACACTGAAGCTTTCTTT. Translated: CASSPTGAPNTEAFF.

This clonotype was seen many times. V is TRBV6-2 or TRBV6-3 and J is TRBJ2-5, with 11 bases lining up with TRBD2. V lost 7 bases to trimming and J lost 2 bases; unmatched junction nucleotides: 6. The CDR3 runs to 15 residues. CDR1 is MNHEY and CDR2 is SVGEGT in the germline V gene. CDR3 region: CASTGLAGPQETQYF. The CDR3, as DNA: TGTGCCAGCACCGGACTAGCGGGCCCACAAGAGACCCAGTACTTC.

This clonotype was detected many times. J is TRBJ2-7 and V is TRBV20-1; 9 bases align to TRBD1. Germline V gene lookup returns CDR1 DFQATT and CDR2 SNEGSKA (reference sequence). CDR3 length: 15 amino acids. V lost 3 bases to trimming and J lost 4 bases; unmatched junction nucleotides: 10. This CDR3 reads CSARVPGQGMYEQYF. DNA for the CDR3: TGCAGTGCTAGGGTGCCAGGACAGGGGATGTACGAGCAGTACTTC.

This chain uses TRBV12-3 or TRBV12-4 with TRBJ2-2; TRBD1 agrees at 9 bases. V gave up 0 bases and J gave up 6 bases; unmatched junction bases: 5. This CDR3 is 16 amino acids long. The CDR3 DNA reads TGTGCCAGCAGTTTAGCGGGACAGGGCGCGGCCGGGGAGCTGTTTTTT. It encodes CASSLAGQGAAGELFF.

This clonotype was observed a few times. This sequence joins TRBV20-1 and TRBJ2-2; the D gene is possibly TRBD2 (6 bases). The germline V and J ends were trimmed by 1 base and 9 bases, with 9 bases remaining between them. Germline assignment: CDR1 DFQATT and CDR2 SNEGSKA (reference sequence). The CDR3 is made up of 12 amino acids. The DNA of the CDR3 is TGCAGTGCTAGAGGACTAGGTTGGGAGCTGTTTTTT. Its protein product is CSARGLGWELFF.

For the CDR3, the DNA is TGTGCCAGCAACCCCTCTCCCATCCCAATAATGGCTAACTATGGCTACACCTTC. Residues: CASNPSPIPIMANYGYTF. The chain has TRBV28 and TRBJ1-2; D not certain. The CDR3 has 18 amino acids. Germline CDR1 and CDR2: MDHEN and SYDVKM. V lost 7 bases, J lost 0 bases, and 24 bases lay in between.

This clonotype showed up just a few times. The chain recombines TRBV20-1 with TRBJ2-3; D possibly corresponds to TRBD2 (7 bases). This CDR3 is 15 amino acids long. CDR1 is DFQATT, CDR2 SNEGSKA, per germline (reference sequence). Trimming cost V 2 bases and J 8 bases, with 20 bases left between them. The CDR3 protein is CSARSGAGAPGTQYF. CDR3 coding DNA: TGCAGTGCTAGAAGTGGGGCGGGGGCCCCAGGTACGCAGTATTTT.

This clonotype was counted only a few times. The chain uses TRBV6-1 and TRBJ1-2; 8 bases line up with TRBD1. The CDR3 is 12 amino acids. The V and J ends lost 6 bases and 3 bases, in that order; junction bases with no gene match: 0. Germline lookup yields CDR1 MNHNS and CDR2 SASEGT. In DNA form, the CDR3 reads TGTGCCAGCAGGACAGGGGACTATGGCTACACCTTC. The encoded protein is CASRTGDYGYTF.

The chain couples TRBV18 to TRBJ2-3, with D possibly matching TRBD1 (5 bases). Looked up from germline, CDR1 is KGHSH and CDR2 is LQKENI. The CDR3 covers 16 residues. V lost 1 base and J 1 base, leaving 12 bases between the germline ends. The CDR3 loop is CASSPLPPQGTDTQYF. The DNA for the CDR3 is TGTGCCAGCTCACCACTTCCCCCACAGGGCACAGATACGCAGTATTTT. The whole variable domain, filled in from reference TRBV18 and TRBJ2-3, reads NAGVMQNPRHLVRRRGQEARLRCSPMKGHSHVYWYRQLPEEGLKFMVYLQKENIIDESGMPKERFSAEFPKEGPSILRIQQVVRGDSAAYFCASSPLPPQGTDTQYFGPGTRLTVL.